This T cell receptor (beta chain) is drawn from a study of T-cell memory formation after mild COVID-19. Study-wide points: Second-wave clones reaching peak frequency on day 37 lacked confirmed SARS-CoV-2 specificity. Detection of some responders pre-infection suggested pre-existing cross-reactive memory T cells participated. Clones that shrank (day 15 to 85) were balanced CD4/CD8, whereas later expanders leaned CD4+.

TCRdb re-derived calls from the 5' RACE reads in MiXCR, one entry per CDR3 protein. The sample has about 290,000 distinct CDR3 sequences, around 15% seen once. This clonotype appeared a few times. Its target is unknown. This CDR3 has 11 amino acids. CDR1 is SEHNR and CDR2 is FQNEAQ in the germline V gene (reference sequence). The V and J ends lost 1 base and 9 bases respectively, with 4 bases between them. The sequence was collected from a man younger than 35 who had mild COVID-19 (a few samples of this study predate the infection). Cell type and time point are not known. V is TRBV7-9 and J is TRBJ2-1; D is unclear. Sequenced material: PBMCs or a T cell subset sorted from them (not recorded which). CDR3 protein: CASSLETEQFF. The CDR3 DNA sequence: TGTGCCAGCAGCTTAGAGACTGAGCAGTTCTTC.